The source of this TCR beta chain is a study of T cell responses to AZD1222 COVID-19 vaccine. Study findings and constraints: Repertoire samples came only from after the peak T cell response. There were mostly white British donors and more females than males, and clonal diversity was possibly underestimated.

Sequencing was performed with immunoSEQ multiplex PCR; in TCRdb, only in-frame clones are kept and a portion is missing. The sample spans 150,000 or so clones; the ten largest clones claim around 2.2%. The germline V and J ends were trimmed by 0 bases and 4 bases, with 7 bases remaining between them. Germline V gene lookup returns CDR1 MNHEY and CDR2 SVGEGT. The CDR3 length is 14 residues. Worth noting for this clone: The target antigen is unknown.

The sequencing input was peripheral blood. This clonotype originated in an adult in good health. This chain connects TRBV6-2 or TRBV6-3 to TRBJ2-1; the D gene could be TRBD1 or TRBD2 (5 bases each). CDR3 in DNA: TGTGCCAGCAGTTACTCTGGGGGATACAATGAGCAGTTCTTC. Translated: CASSYSGGYNEQFF.